The TCR beta chain under discussion was sequenced for a study of control samples from healthy donors and cancer patients. Sequenced by immunoSEQ multiplex PCR; TCRdb stores in-frame clones only, minus some. The sample carries some 130,000 clones, roughly 92% recorded once. V trimming: 0 bases; J trimming: 4 bases; junction bases outside the gene matches: 9. Germline V gene sequence: CDR1 SGHDT, CDR2 YYEEEE. CDR3 length equals 17 residues. This clone was seen a few times. Input material: blood. This TCR was recovered from a young man in good health. The rearrangement links TRBV5-6 to TRBJ2-5; 10 nucleotides match TRBD2. This CDR3 reads CASSLVSGGALGETQYF. In DNA, the CDR3 is TGTGCCAGCAGCTTGGTGAGCGGGGGGGCCTTGGGAGAGACCCAGTACTTC.